This entry is about one TCR beta chain. Its antigen target is currently unknown. Base quality data are lacking; no much larger clone is found one base away. This entry is derived from a study of shared clonotypes between healthy human individuals (dated by TCRdb to about 2020). General notes on the study: The cohort included three men and a couple of women between 18 and 49 years of age. Blood TCR repertoires of roughly five healthy adults were deeply sequenced to estimate repertoire size and the extent of clonotype sharing between individuals. To increase sequencing depth and limit assay-specific biases, TCR repertoire library preparation and sequencing were carried out by different laboratories using diverse techniques. For each donor, CD4 naive and CD4 memory were each given three plates, CD8 naive was given two plates, and CD8 memory was given one plate. Leukapheresis yielded between about 0.8 and 8.9 billion PBMCs per donor. Results the study describes overall, beyond this receptor: Even with the large sequencing depth, rarefaction of the sorted-subset datasets indicated that sequencing was incomplete. Compared with non-shared clonotypes, the clonotypes found in all four sorted-subset donors had higher generation probabilities. Because the study included a small number of donors, the genetic and exposure-history diversity represented was limited. About 5% of naive CD4, around 4% of naive CD8, about 2.4% of memory CD4, and about 0.4% of memory CD8 clonotypes were shared across several donors. Pairwise subsampling indicated that sequencing depth was expected to affect the degree of clonotype sharing among donors. Sampling was limited to blood, and TCR repertoires in tissue likely differ from TCR repertoires in blood. Estimated clonotype richness was generally larger for naive than for memory subsets.

The donors were healthy, HIV-negative adults with no recently reported acute infections or vaccinations. Only Caucasian adults living in Nashville, Tennessee, USA were represented among the donors. CD4+ T cells were enriched by magnetic negative selection; naive cells were then positively selected on CD45RA, and the negative fraction formed the memory subset. After blood collection by leukapheresis, PBMCs were isolated using Ficoll-Histopaque density gradient centrifugation and then cryopreserved in the vapor phase of liquid nitrogen. Analytical flow cytometry was used to check the purity and quantity of each magnetically sorted T cell population. Genomic DNA was isolated from each sorted fraction and quantified by UV absorbance on a Nanodrop 2000c. The germline V gene (reference sequence) specifies MNHEY as CDR1 and SMNVEV as CDR2. Measured from the cysteine to the phenylalanine, the CDR3 is 14 residues long. Only the CDR3 DNA is retained, 42 bases long and in frame from the first base. The V end gives up 4 bases and the J end 4 bases, leaving 6 bases in the junction not matched to a gene.

Using the deep immunoSEQ assay, multiplex PCR amplified TCR CDR3 regions from genomic DNA. Extracted genomic DNA from each cell subset was spread evenly across all wells of several immunoSEQ 96-well plates, with each plate serving as a replicate. For sorted subsets, each replicate PCR was loaded with approximately 190 ng genomic DNA, equivalent to 30,000 or so T cell genomes. Purified libraries were quantified with a Qubit 3.0 fluorometer, sized on a Bioanalyzer 2100, and re-quantified with the KAPA Library Quantification kit. A separate single-read 150-cycle Illumina NextSeq 550 flow cell was used to sequence each immunoSEQ 96-well plate. The study's processing was this. Because the immunoSEQ output included only junctional sequences and no quality scores, the filtering could not be the same as the filtering used for full-length reads. Sequences were annotated with PyIR, a Python wrapper for IgBLAST v1.9, and V/J genes and CDR3 were assigned using IMGT germline references. Reads were removed for weak V/J assignments (E-value above 1e-6), missing CDR3, stop codons, out-of-frame junctions, or ambiguous translated residues. V3J clonotypes were defined by identical inferred V gene, J gene, and CDR3 amino acid sequence. The percentage overlap between two repertoires was calculated by dividing the number of shared unique clonotypes by the size of the smaller repertoire. Repertoire richness was assessed with RTK rarefaction, the Chao1 estimator, and Recon v2.1 estimates of unobserved clonotypes. Generation probabilities for all TCRbeta clonotypes obtained by the gDNA method from a few donors were computed using OLGA. TCRdb mirrors the immuneACCESS table, restricted to in-frame sequences. Some clones are absent from its copies; in checked studies, under half trace to an unresolved V gene, and the reason for the others is unknown. V, J and clone size reflect that table, while D and trimming were determined from the DNA. For this sample the table gives 1,500,000 or so clones, of which roughly 97% were detected only once. The ten largest clonotypes hold 1.2% of the sample.

What was sequenced was naive CD4+ T cells sorted from blood. The cell subset or site label of this sample denotes: CD45RA+ positively selected. The TCR was taken from a man between 25 and 39 years old in good health. Recombination connected TRBV27 to TRBJ2-7; 8 bases in between match TRBD1. The CDR3 has the sequence CASSSRQGWYEQYF. The DNA sequence follows: TGTGCCAGCAGTTCACGACAGGGGTGGTACGAGCAGTACTTC.